This T cell receptor beta chain is from a study of early T cells in non-severe SARS-CoV-2 infection. Overall study: From unsorted whole blood, bulk RNA was sequenced, and the chains remained unpaired.

This clonotype was found many times. Its antigen remains unidentified. Separate cDNA molecules each had unique molecular identifiers attached to them. TCRdb fed the 5' RACE reads into MiXCR, producing one record per CDR3 protein. The sample shows under 25,000 distinct CDR3 sequences, roughly 5.3% of them seen only once. Study-level findings and limits: Private and CD4 specificities were missed by VDJdb matching, which favored anti-spike CD8 responses.

In germline, CDR1 is SGHVS, CDR2 FQNEAQ. The V gene lost 4 bases and the J gene lost 2 bases, with 6 bases spanning the gap. The CDR3 loop spans 13 amino acids. The TCR comes from an adult who was a healthcare worker with PCR-confirmed SARS-CoV-2 infection or an uninfected control (not recorded which). The genes are TRBV7-8 and TRBJ1-5; D uncertain. Sequenced: whole blood. CDR3 loop: CASSWAGNQPQHF. CDR3 nucleotide sequence: TGTGCCAGCAGCTGGGCAGGCAATCAGCCCCAGCATTTT.